Listed below are T cell receptor beta chains from one sample, sequenced in a study of T cell repertoires in cytomegalovirus infection. From the reads, TCRdb called clonotypes with MiXCR, one entry per CDR3 protein. The sample holds about 740,000 distinct CDR3 sequences; 35% are singletons and the top ten take around 2.8%. Sequencing used PBMCs. The receptors originated from a human donor in good health (CMV status not recorded). Some clones in this sample may be carry-over from other donors' samples. Each CDR3 is given with its conserved first and last residue. Fields, in order: D gene, clone size, J gene, V gene, CDR3 protein, CDR3 DNA. D genes are given only for firm matches. Clone sizes are given selectively: once, few, many, or a class where the clone is expanded.

. | many | TRBJ1-4 | TRBV7-8 | CASSLKDGGVEKLFF | TGTGCCAGCAGCTTAAAGGACGGAGGTGTTGAAAAACTGTTTTTT
. | . | TRBJ1-1 | TRBV5-1 | CASSLGEGPNTEAFF | TGCGCCAGCAGCTTGGGGGAGGGCCCGAACACTGAAGCTTTCTTT
TRBD1 | . | TRBJ1-2 | TRBV7-6 | CASSPDRGGPNYGYTF | TGTGCCAGCAGCCCGGACAGGGGAGGGCCTAACTATGGCTACACCTTC
TRBD1 | few | TRBJ2-1 | TRBV29-1 | CSVATGGAPLVQFF | TGCAGCGTCGCGACAGGGGGCGCTCCTTTAGTGCAGTTCTTC
TRBD1 | . | TRBJ2-2 | TRBV4-1 | CASSPRLDRAIGELFF | TGCGCCAGCAGCCCCCGCTTGGACAGGGCGATCGGGGAGCTGTTTTTT
. | many | TRBJ2-2 | TRBV28 | CASTLGQGRTGELFF | TGTGCCAGCACCTTAGGGCAGGGAAGGACCGGGGAGCTGTTTTTT
. | few | TRBJ1-1 | TRBV28 | CASSSLGWNTEAFF | TGTGCCAGCAGTTCCTTGGGGTGGAACACTGAAGCTTTCTTT
. | few | TRBJ2-7 | TRBV5-5 | CASSLAIYRAHEQYF | TGTGCCAGCAGCTTGGCCATTTATAGGGCCCACGAGCAGTACTTC
TRBD1 | . | TRBJ1-4 | TRBV7-8 | CASSWSRQGTNEKLFF | TGTGCCAGCAGCTGGAGCCGACAGGGCACTAATGAAAAACTGTTTTTT
. | . | TRBJ2-3 | TRBV28 | CASSPHNTGSDTQYF | TGTGCCAGCAGCCCCCACAATACGGGGTCGGATACGCAGTATTTT
. | few | TRBJ2-3 | TRBV7-2 | CASSLAPRRRADTQYF | TGTGCCAGCAGCTTAGCGCCCAGGAGGAGGGCAGATACGCAGTATTTT
. | . | TRBJ1-1 | TRBV11-2 | CASSLVGQAAFF | TGTGCCAGCAGCTTAGTAGGGCAGGCAGCTTTCTTT